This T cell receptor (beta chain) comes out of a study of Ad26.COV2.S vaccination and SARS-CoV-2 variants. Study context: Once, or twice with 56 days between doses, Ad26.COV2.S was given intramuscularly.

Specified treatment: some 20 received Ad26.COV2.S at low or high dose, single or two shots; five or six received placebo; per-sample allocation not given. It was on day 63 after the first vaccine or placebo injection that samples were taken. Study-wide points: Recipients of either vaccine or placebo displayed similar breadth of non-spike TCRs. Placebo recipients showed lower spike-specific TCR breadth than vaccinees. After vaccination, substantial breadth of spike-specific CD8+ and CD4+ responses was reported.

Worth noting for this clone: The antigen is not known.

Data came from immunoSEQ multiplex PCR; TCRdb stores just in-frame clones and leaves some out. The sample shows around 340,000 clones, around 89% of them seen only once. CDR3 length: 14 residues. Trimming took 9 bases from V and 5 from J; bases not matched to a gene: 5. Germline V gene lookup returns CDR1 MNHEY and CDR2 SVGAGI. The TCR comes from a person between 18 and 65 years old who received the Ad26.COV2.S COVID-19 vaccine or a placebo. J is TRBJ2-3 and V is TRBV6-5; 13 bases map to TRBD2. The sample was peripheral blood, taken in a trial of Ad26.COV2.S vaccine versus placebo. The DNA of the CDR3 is TGTGCCAGTAAACTAGCGGGAGGGGGAGATACGCAGTATTTT. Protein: CASKLAGGGDTQYF.